This T cell receptor beta chain was captured by sequencing in a study of blood T cell repertoires in COVID-19 (dated by TCRdb to the early 2020s). Describing the broader study: Samples from collaborators originated in the United States, Italy and Spain and spanned both the acute and convalescent phases of COVID-19. The prospective study material was composed of cDNA or gDNA derived from T cells, B-cell-depleted T cells, or PBMCs. The dataset comprised deeply sampled blood TCRbeta repertoires from subjects exposed to, actively infected with, or recovered from COVID-19. The repertoires were made available in a free public database intended to serve as a resource for research on the immune response to SARS-CoV-2. The samples were drawn from the first 160 participants of the ongoing ImmuneRACE study and from over a thousand subjects provided by 6 global collaborators. The sample metadata nearly always contained a de-identified subject ID, COVID-19 status, age in years and sex. HLA class I and class II types, where available, came from metadata supplied by the sample provider rather than from assay-based typing. Points the paper makes about the study in general: How much clinical and demographic metadata was included differed by source and by participant, and the metadata was provided uncurated.

TCRbeta CDR3 regions were amplified from genomic DNA using the immunoSEQ Assay, a bias-controlled multiplex PCR. Under the source paper's analysis protocol: The number of nucleated cells in each sample was estimated from the amplification of reference gene primers within the assay. To quantify the absolute abundance of each unique TCRbeta CDR3 rearrangement, sequence reads were collapsed and filtered. Productive Simpson clonality was computed per sample as the square root of Simpson's diversity index over productive rearrangements. TCRdb's version of the immuneACCESS table is confined to in-frame rearrangements and falls short of the full clone set. An unresolved V gene accounts for under half of the shortfall where checked; the remainder is of unknown origin. For V, J and clone size, that table is used; D and trimming come from the DNA. Here the sample has 140,000 or so clones; roughly 83% occur a single time. Together, the top ten hold over 9% of the sample.

In the prospective study, participants were roughly 18 to 100 years old, resided in about two dozen geographic areas of the United States, and were enrolled through a virtual design. In the prospective study, cohorts were assigned on the basis of participant-reported clinical history obtained from a screening survey and a study questionnaire. For ImmuneRACE Cohort 3, a participant was defined as recovered based on two consecutive negative NP/OP PCR tests, clearance by a healthcare professional, or resolution of symptoms. In the prospective study, mobile phlebotomists collected whole blood, serum and a nasopharyngeal or oropharyngeal swab from each participant. Additional blood draws and questionnaires over an approximately 2-month period could optionally be provided by prospective study participants. Before DNA extraction, blood samples from the prospective study were shipped at room temperature or frozen.

On this clone: The antigen it recognizes is unknown. No base quality values were provided; no much bigger clone lies one nucleotide off.

Trimming leaves V shorter by 7 bases and J shorter by 3 bases, with the junction holding 9 bases beyond the gene matches. Including the terminal cysteine and phenylalanine, the CDR3 comprises 15 residues. Only the CDR3 DNA stays, 45 bases, in frame from base 1. CDR1 and CDR2 (ENHRY, SYGVKD) derive from the germline V gene. Sequences were obtained from PBMCs or T cells enriched from blood (not recorded which). The sequence was obtained from a man between 45 and 60 years old who had recovered from COVID-19. Recombination linked TRBV10-3 to TRBJ1-3; 7 of the junction bases match TRBD1. The DNA sequence follows: TGTGCCATCAACAGGGGTTTGGACGGTGGAAACACCATATATTTT. The translation is CAINRGLDGGNTIYF.